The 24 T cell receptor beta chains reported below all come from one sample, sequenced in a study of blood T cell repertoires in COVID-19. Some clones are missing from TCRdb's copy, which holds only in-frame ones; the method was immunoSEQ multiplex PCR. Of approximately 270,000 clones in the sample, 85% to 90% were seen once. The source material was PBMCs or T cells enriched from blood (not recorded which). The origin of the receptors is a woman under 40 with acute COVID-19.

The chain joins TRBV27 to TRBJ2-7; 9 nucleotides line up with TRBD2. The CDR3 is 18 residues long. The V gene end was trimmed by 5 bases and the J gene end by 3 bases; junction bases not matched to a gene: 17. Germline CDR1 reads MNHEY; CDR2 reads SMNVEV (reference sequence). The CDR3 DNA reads TGTGCCAGCAGTGCCGAAAAACTTAGCGGGAGTTACAACTACGAGCAGTACTTC. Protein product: CASSAEKLSGSYNYEQYF.

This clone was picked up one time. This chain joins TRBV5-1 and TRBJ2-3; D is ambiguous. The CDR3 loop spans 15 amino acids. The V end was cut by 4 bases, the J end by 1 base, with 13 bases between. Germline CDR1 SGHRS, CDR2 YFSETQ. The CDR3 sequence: CASSPEVLGTDTQYF. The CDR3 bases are TGCGCCAGCAGCCCTGAGGTACTTGGCACAGATACGCAGTATTTT.

The CDR3 DNA reads TGTGCCAGCAGCTTGAGAAGCGGGAGTGTATCTGAGCAGTTCTTC. Translation gives CASSLRSGSVSEQFF. The chain joins TRBV7-9 to TRBJ2-1; 8 nucleotides align to TRBD2. From germline, CDR1 is SEHNR and CDR2 FQNEAQ (reference sequence). The CDR3 sequence is 15 residues long. J was trimmed by 9 bases and V by 3 bases; bases with no gene match: 10.

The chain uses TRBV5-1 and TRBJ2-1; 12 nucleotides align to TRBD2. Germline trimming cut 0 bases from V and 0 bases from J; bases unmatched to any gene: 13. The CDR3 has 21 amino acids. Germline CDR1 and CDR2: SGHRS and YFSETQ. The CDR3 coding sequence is TGCGCCAGCAGCTTGGATTACTCGGCTAGCGGGAGGGTGGGCTCCTACAATGAGCAGTTCTTC. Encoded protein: CASSLDYSASGRVGSYNEQFF.

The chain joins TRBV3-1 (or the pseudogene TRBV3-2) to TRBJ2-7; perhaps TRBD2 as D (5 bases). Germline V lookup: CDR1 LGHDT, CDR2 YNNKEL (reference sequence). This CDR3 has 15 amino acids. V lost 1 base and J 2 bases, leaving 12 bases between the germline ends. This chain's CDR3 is CASSQGTHGAYEQYF. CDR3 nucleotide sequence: TGTGCCAGCAGCCAAGGGACCCACGGGGCCTACGAGCAGTACTTC.

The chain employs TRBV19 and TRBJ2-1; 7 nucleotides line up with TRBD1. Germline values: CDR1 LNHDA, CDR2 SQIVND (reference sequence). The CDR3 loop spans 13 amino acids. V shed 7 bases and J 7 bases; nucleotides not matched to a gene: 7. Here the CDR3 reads CASKGGEMNEQFF. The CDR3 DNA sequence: TGTGCCAGTAAAGGGGGCGAGATGAATGAGCAGTTCTTC.

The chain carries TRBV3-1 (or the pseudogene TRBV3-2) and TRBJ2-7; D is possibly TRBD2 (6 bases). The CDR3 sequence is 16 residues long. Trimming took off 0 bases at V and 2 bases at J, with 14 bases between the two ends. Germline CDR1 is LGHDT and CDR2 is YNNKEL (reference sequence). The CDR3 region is CASSQDRVRGAYEQYF. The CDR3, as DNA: TGTGCCAGCAGCCAAGACCGGGTGCGGGGAGCCTACGAGCAGTACTTC.

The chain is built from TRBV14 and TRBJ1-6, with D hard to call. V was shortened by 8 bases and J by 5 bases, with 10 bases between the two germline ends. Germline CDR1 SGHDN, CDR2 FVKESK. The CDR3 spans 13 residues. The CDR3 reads CASGPSHNSPLHF. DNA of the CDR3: TGTGCCAGCGGGCCTTCCCATAATTCACCCCTCCACTTT.

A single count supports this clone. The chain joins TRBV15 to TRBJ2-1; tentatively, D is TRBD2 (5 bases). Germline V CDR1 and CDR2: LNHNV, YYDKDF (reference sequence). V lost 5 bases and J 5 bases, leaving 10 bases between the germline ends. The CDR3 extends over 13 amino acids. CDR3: CATSRTGNNEQFF. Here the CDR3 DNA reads TGTGCCACCAGCCGGACTGGCAACAATGAGCAGTTCTTC. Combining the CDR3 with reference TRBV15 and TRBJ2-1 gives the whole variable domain DAMVIQNPRYQVTQFGKPVTLSCSQTLNHNVMYWYQQKSSQAPKLLFHYYDKDFNNEADTPDNFQSRRPNTSFCFLDIRSPGLGDTAMYLCATSRTGNNEQFFGPGTRLTVL.

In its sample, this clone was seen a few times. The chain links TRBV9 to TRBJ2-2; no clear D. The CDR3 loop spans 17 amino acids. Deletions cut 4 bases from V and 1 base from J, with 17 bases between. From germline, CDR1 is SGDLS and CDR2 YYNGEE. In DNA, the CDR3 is TGTGCCAGCAGCCCCCAAACGACGGCAGGGAACACCGGGGAGCTGTTTTTT. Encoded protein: CASSPQTTAGNTGELFF.

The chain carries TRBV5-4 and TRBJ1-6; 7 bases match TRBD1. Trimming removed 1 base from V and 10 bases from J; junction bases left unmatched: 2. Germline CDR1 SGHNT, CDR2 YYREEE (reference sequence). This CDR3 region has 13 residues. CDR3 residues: CASSLTGASPLHF. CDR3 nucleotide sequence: TGTGCCAGCAGCTTGACAGGGGCCTCACCCCTCCACTTT.

CDR3 nucleotide sequence: TGTGCCAGCAGAGCGGACAGACGCGGGGAGCTGTTTTTT. Its protein is CASRADRRGELFF. J is TRBJ2-2 and V is TRBV28; the D gene is possibly TRBD1 (6 bases). CDR1 is MDHEN and CDR2 is SYDVKM in the germline V gene. The CDR3 is 13 amino acids. Trimming stripped 6 bases from V and 7 bases from J, with 12 bases between.

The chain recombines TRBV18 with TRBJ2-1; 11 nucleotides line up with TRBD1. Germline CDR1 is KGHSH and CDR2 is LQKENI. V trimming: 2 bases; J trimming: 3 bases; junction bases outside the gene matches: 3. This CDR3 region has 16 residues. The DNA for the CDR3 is TGTGCCAGCTCACCAATAGGGACAGGGGGCTACAATGAGCAGTTCTTC. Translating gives CASSPIGTGGYNEQFF. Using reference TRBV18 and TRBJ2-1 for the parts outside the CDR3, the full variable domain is NAGVMQNPRHLVRRRGQEARLRCSPMKGHSHVYWYRQLPEEGLKFMVYLQKENIIDESGMPKERFSAEFPKEGPSILRIQQVVRGDSAAYFCASSPIGTGGYNEQFFGPGTRLTVL.

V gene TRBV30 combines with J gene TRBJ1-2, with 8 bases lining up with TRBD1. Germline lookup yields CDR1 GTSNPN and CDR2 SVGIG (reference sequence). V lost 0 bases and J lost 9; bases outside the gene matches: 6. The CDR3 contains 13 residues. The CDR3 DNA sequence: TGTGCCTGGAGTGTGGGGACAGGAGAAAGCTACACCTTC. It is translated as CAWSVGTGESYTF.

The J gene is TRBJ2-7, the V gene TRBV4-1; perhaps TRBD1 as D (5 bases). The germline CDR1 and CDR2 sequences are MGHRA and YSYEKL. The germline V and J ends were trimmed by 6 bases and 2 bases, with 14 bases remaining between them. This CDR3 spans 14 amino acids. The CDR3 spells CASSSSQDPYEQYF. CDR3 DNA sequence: TGCGCCAGCAGTTCCTCACAGGACCCCTACGAGCAGTACTTC.

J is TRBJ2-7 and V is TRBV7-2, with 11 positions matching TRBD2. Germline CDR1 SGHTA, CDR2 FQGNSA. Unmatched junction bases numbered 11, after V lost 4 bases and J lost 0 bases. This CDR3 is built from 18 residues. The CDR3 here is CASSYVRTSGSSSYEQYF. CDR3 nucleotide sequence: TGTGCCAGCAGCTATGTCCGGACTAGCGGGTCGAGCTCCTACGAGCAGTACTTC.

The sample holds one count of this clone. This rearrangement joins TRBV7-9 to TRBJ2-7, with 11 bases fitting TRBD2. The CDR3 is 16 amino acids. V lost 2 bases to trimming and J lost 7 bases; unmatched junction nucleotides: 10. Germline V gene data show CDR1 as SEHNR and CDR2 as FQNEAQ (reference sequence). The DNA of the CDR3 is TGTGCCAGCAGCTTAACTATAGCGGGAGGGCCTGGTGAGCAGTACTTC. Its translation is CASSLTIAGGPGEQYF.

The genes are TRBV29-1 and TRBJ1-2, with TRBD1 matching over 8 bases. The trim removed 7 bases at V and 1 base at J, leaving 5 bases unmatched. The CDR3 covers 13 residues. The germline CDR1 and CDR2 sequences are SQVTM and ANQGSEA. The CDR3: CSGTGKDNYGYTF. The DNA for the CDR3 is TGCAGCGGGACAGGGAAGGATAACTATGGCTACACCTTC. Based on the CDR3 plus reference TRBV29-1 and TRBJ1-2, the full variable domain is SAVISQKPSRDICQRGTSLTIQCQVDSQVTMMFWYRQQPGQSLTLIATANQGSEATYESGFVIDKFPISRPNLTFSTLTVSNMSPEDSSIYLCSGTGKDNYGYTFGSGTRLTVV.

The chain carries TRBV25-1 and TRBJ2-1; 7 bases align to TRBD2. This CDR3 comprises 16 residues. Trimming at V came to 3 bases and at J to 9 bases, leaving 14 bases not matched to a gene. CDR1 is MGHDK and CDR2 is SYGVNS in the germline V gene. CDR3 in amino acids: CASSEGGSALGGEQFF. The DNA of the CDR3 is TGTGCCAGCAGTGAGGGCGGGAGTGCCCTGGGGGGTGAGCAGTTCTTC.

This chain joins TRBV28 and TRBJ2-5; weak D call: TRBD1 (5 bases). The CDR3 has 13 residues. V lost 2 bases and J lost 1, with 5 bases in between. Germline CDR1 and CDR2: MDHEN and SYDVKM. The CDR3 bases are TGTGCCAGCAGTTTAGACAGCCAAGAGACCCAGTACTTC. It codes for CASSLDSQETQYF.

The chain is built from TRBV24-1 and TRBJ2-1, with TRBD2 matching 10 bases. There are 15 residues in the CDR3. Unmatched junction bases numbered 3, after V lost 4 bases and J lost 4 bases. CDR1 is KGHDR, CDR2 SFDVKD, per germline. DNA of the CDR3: TGTGCCACCAGTGACCGGACTAGCGGTTACAATGAGCAGTTCTTC. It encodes CATSDRTSGYNEQFF.

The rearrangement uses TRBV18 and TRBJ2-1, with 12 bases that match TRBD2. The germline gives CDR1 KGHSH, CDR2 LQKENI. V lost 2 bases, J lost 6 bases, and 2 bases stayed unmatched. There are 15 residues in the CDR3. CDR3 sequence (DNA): TGTGCCAGCTCACCAGCTAGCGGGAGGGGCAATGAGCAGTTCTTC. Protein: CASSPASGRGNEQFF. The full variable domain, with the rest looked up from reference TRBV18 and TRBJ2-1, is NAGVMQNPRHLVRRRGQEARLRCSPMKGHSHVYWYRQLPEEGLKFMVYLQKENIIDESGMPKERFSAEFPKEGPSILRIQQVVRGDSAAYFCASSPASGRGNEQFFGPGTRLTVL.

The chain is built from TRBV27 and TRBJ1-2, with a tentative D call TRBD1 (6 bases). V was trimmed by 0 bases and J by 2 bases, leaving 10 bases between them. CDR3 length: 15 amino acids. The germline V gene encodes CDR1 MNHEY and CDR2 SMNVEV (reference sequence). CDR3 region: CASSLSVGQNYGYTF. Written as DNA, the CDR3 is TGTGCCAGCAGTTTATCAGTCGGACAGAACTATGGCTACACCTTC.

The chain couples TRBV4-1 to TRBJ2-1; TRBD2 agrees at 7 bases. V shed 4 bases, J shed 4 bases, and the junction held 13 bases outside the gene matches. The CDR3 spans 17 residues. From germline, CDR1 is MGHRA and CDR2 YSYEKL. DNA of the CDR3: TGCGCCAGCAGCCGGGGGGGTCCTAGCGATCTGTACAATGAGCAGTTCTTC. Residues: CASSRGGPSDLYNEQFF.